The next 18 T cell receptor beta chains were all read from a single sample in a study of kidney transplant recipient with SARS-CoV-2 infection. TCRdb called the reads again in MiXCR, with one record for every CDR3 protein. The sample carries about 250,000 distinct CDR3 sequences, 29% recorded once. The sequenced sample was a blood sample, obtained at baseline and around day 120 from a kidney transplant recipient. The receptors were gathered from a male patient in his 30s who had COVID-19 and was a kidney transplant recipient. Some T cells may be transferred from the graft donor.

This clonotype showed up many times. The chain has TRBV14 and TRBJ1-2, with D unclear. The germline V and J ends were trimmed by 2 bases and 2 bases, with 9 bases remaining between them. Germline lookup yields CDR1 SGHDN and CDR2 FVKESK. The CDR3 totals 14 residues. The CDR3 sequence: CASSQQTENYGYTF. As DNA, the CDR3 is TGTGCCAGCAGCCAACAGACCGAGAACTATGGCTACACCTTC.

In this sample, this clonotype turned up many times. V usage is TRBV13 and J usage is TRBJ2-1; 10 bases match TRBD2. CDR1 is PRHDT, CDR2 FYEKMQ, per germline (reference sequence). The trim removed 1 base at V and 5 bases at J, leaving 2 bases unmatched. The CDR3 consists of 15 residues. CDR3 sequence (DNA): TGTGCCAGCAGCTTAGTAGCGGGAGGAAACAATGAGCAGTTCTTC. Its translation is CASSLVAGGNNEQFF.

This clonotype was seen more than once but under ten times. The chain has TRBV29-1 and TRBJ2-1, with D perhaps matching TRBD2 (6 bases). This CDR3 has 14 residues. Germline CDR1 reads SQVTM; CDR2 reads ANQGSEA. V was trimmed by 7 bases and J by 7 bases, leaving 20 bases between them. The chain's CDR3 is CSGTPGLGVNEQFF. DNA of the CDR3: TGCAGCGGGACACCGGGACTCGGCGTGAATGAGCAGTTCTTC.

The chain employs TRBV5-4 and TRBJ1-2, with no clear D. CDR1 and CDR2 from the germline V gene are SGHNT and YYREEE (reference sequence). The CDR3 contains 16 residues. Trimming pared 7 bases from V and 4 bases from J, leaving 23 bases between. CDR3 in amino acids: CASLLGVPGKTYGYTF. In DNA, the CDR3 is TGTGCCAGCCTATTAGGCGTACCAGGAAAGACCTATGGCTACACCTTC.

To note about this clonotype: This may be a read error: a much more frequent sequence differs by one nucleotide. The V call is TRBV3-1, the J call TRBJ2-7, with D unclear. The J call could be wrong; TRBJ2-5 is a better fit for the DNA end. Germline CDR1 LGHDT, CDR2 YNNKEL (reference sequence). The CDR3 is 17 residues long. In DNA, the CDR3 is TGTGCCAGCAGCGGGATATATCCCATTTCTTTCCCTGAGACCCAGTACTTC. Translation: CASSGIYPISFPETQYF.

A note on this clonotype: Being one base from a much bigger clone, this may be a read error. This chain links TRBV5-6 with TRBJ1-2; D is unclear. Germline V lookup: CDR1 SGHDT, CDR2 YYEEEE. V shed 7 bases and J shed 4 bases, with 23 bases lying between them. There are 16 residues in the CDR3. The CDR3 nucleotides are TGTGCCAGCTGCGGGAACAATAGTCGAAAGACCTATGGCTACACCTTC. Encoded protein: CASCGNNSRKTYGYTF.

The sample holds many counts of this clonotype. The chain recombines TRBV28 with TRBJ2-7; D may match TRBD1 or TRBD2 (6 bases each). The V gene lost 8 bases and the J gene lost 3 bases, with 23 bases spanning the gap. This CDR3 spans 16 amino acids. The V gene's germline CDR1 is MDHEN and CDR2 SYDVKM. This CDR3 is CASSYPEGRGGYEQYF. DNA of the CDR3: TGTGCCAGCTCTTACCCCGAGGGCAGGGGAGGCTACGAGCAGTACTTC.

Notes on this clonotype: A single base separates this from a much larger clone, so it may be a read error. V gene TRBV21-1 combines with J gene TRBJ2-3. TRBV21-1 is flagged as a pseudogene. This CDR3 is 17 amino acids long. Here the CDR3 DNA reads TGTGCCAGCAGTACCAACATGGCTACAGTCATGCAAGATACGCAGTATTTT. This codes for CASSTNMATVMQDTQYF.

This clonotype has ten or more counts. The chain couples TRBV5-5 to TRBJ1-4; D not certain. Trimming pared 1 base from V and 4 bases from J, leaving 14 bases between. CDR1 SGHKS and CDR2 YYEKEE come from the germline V gene (reference sequence). This CDR3 contains 16 residues. CDR3 protein: CASSLTPEELNEKLFF. The CDR3 region has the DNA TGTGCCAGCAGCTTGACGCCTGAGGAACTTAATGAAAAACTGTTTTTT.

The V gene is TRBV27, the J gene TRBJ2-5, with TRBD1 as a possible D gene (6 bases). V was shortened by 6 bases and J by 5 bases, with 10 bases between the two germline ends. The germline V gene has CDR1 MNHEY and CDR2 SMNVEV (reference sequence). This CDR3 comprises 12 residues. CDR3 amino acids: CASRQGLETQYF. The CDR3 DNA reads as TGTGCCAGCAGACAGGGCCTGGAGACCCAGTACTTC.

In this sample, this clonotype turned up a few times. The J gene is TRBJ1-4, the V gene TRBV6-5; a weak D match, TRBD1 (6 bases). Germline assignment: CDR1 MNHEY and CDR2 SVGAGI. This CDR3 contains 17 residues. V was cut by 0 bases and J by 5 bases, with 16 bases left in between. The CDR3, as DNA: TGTGCCAGCAGTTACTCAACCCGACAGGCGTTGAATGAAAAACTGTTTTTT. The encoded protein is CASSYSTRQALNEKLFF.

This clonotype was seen many times. The chain recombines TRBV7-3 with TRBJ2-2; D unresolved. The CDR3 is 16 residues long. Germline V CDR1 and CDR2: SGHTA, FQGTGA. Deletions cut 2 bases from V and 0 bases from J, with 10 bases between. CDR3 sequence (DNA): TGTGCCAGCAGCTTAGAAGGGTCCACGAACACCGGGGAGCTGTTTTTT. Its protein product is CASSLEGSTNTGELFF.

In this sample, this clonotype turned up many times. The chain combines TRBV28 with TRBJ1-5; D unresolved. The V gene lost 6 bases and the J gene lost 0 bases, with 12 bases spanning the gap. The germline CDR1 and CDR2 sequences are MDHEN and SYDVKM. There are 15 residues in the CDR3. The CDR3 region is CASSPADNSNQPQHF. CDR3 coding DNA: TGTGCCAGCAGCCCGGCCGATAATAGCAATCAGCCCCAGCATTTT.

This clonotype was observed at least ten times. The rearrangement uses TRBV6-5 and TRBJ1-2; the D is unclear. The CDR3 extends over 14 amino acids. Germline assignment: CDR1 MNHEY and CDR2 SVGAGI. Trimming removed 7 bases from V and 4 bases from J, with 16 bases in between. The CDR3 bases are TGTGCCAGCACCGAAGGCACAGATTTCTATGGCTACACCTTC. Encoded protein: CASTEGTDFYGYTF.

Note on this clonotype: A much more abundant neighbour one base away suggests this may be a read error. The V and J genes are TRBV14 and TRBJ1-2; D call uncertain. Trimming shortened V by 1 base and J by 4 bases, and 10 bases separated the two germline ends. This CDR3 comprises 14 residues. CDR1 is SGHDN and CDR2 is FVKESK in the germline V gene. CDR3 coding DNA: TGTGCCAGCAGCCAAGTCGGAGTTAGCTATGGCTACACCTTC. This gives the protein CASSQVGVSYGYTF.

There are many counts of this clonotype. The CDR3 protein is CASSVALPISIRTEAFF. CDR3 bases: TGTGCCAGCAGCGTTGCCCTTCCCATTTCAATTCGCACTGAAGCTTTCTTT. The genes are TRBV3-1 and TRBJ1-1; no clear D. Looked up from germline, CDR1 is LGHDT and CDR2 is YNNKEL (reference sequence). V lost 5 bases and J lost 4, with 23 bases in between. This CDR3 contains 17 residues. The whole variable domain, filled in from reference TRBV3-1 and TRBJ1-1, reads DTAVSQTPKYLVTQMGNDKSIKCEQNLGHDTMYWYKQDSKKFLKIMFSYNNKELIINETVPNRFSPKSPDKAHLNLHINSLELGDSAVYFCASSVALPISIRTEAFFGQGTRLTVV.

With respect to this clonotype: This clone may be a read error of a much larger clone one base away. The J gene is TRBJ1-2, the V gene TRBV10-2; D is ambiguous. Germline CDR1 and CDR2: WSHSY and SAAADI. V lost 3 bases and J lost 4, with 21 bases in between. This CDR3 comprises 17 residues. CDR3 DNA sequence: TGCGCCAGCAGTGATCTGGCCACTTCTAGCAAGACCTATGGCTACACCTTC. This encodes CASSDLATSSKTYGYTF.

On this clonotype: The junction differs from germline at one of its ends, possibly a read error. This chain connects TRBV10-2 to TRBJ2-1; 8 bases agree with TRBD2. CDR1 and CDR2 (germline): WSHSY, SAAADI. This CDR3 is 14 amino acids long. In DNA, the CDR3 is TGCGCCAGCAGAACAGCGGGAGTCTACAATGGGCAGTTCTTC. Translated, it gives CASRTAGVYNGQFF.